The rows below give T cell receptor beta chains drawn from one sample of a study of blood T cell repertoires in COVID-19. Sequencing used immunoSEQ multiplex PCR; TCRdb keeps in-frame clones, though not all of them. The sample consists of under 300,000 clones, 65% to 90% of them appearing once. The sequencing input was peripheral blood. The receptors shown here come from a woman in her sixties or seventies with COVID-19, enrolled during active disease. Each CDR3 is given with its conserved first and last residue. A D gene is named only where the DNA matches it firmly. The size entry is marked missing in some rows and otherwise reads once, few, many or a size class.

V	size	D	length	J	CDR3	DNA
TRBV6-1	once	TRBD1	15	TRBJ1-5	CASSEAGTGSQPQHF	TGTGCCAGCAGTGAAGCGGGGACAGGCTCTCAGCCCCAGCATTTT
TRBV6-5	.	.	13	TRBJ1-5	CASLSRLDQPQHF	TGTGCCAGCCTGTCGAGGTTAGACCAGCCCCAGCATTTT
TRBV18	.	TRBD1	17	TRBJ1-1	CASSPWTGVGWNTEAFF	TGTGCCAGCTCACCTTGGACAGGGGTGGGTTGGAACACTGAAGCTTTCTTT
TRBV6-5	.	TRBD1	15	TRBJ2-2	CASSYWGTDSRELFF	TGTGCCAGCAGTTACTGGGGGACAGACAGTAGGGAGCTGTTTTTT
TRBV30	.	.	12	TRBJ2-7	CAWSGDFDEQYF	TGTGCCTGGAGTGGGGACTTCGACGAGCAGTACTTC
TRBV18	.	TRBD2	17	TRBJ2-5	CASSPLGSGAAQETQYF	TGTGCCAGCTCACCTTTGGGGAGCGGGGCCGCCCAAGAGACCCAGTACTTC
TRBV9	.	.	13	TRBJ1-2	CASRGWENYGYTF	TGTGCCAGCAGGGGGTGGGAGAACTATGGCTACACCTTC
TRBV4-3	once	TRBD1	14	TRBJ1-1	CASSSYRGQTEAFF	TGCGCCAGCAGCTCCTACAGGGGGCAAACTGAAGCTTTCTTT
TRBV5-6	few	TRBD1	17	TRBJ1-2	CASSLERDRGRGYGYTF	TGTGCCAGCAGCTTGGAAAGGGACAGGGGGCGGGGCTATGGCTACACCTTC
TRBV29-1	.	.	12	TRBJ1-2	CSVGAGLYGYTF	TGCAGCGTTGGGGCAGGCCTCTATGGCTACACCTTC
TRBV12-3/TRBV12-4	few	TRBD1	12	TRBJ2-5	CASSRGTAQAYF	TGTGCCAGCAGCCGAGGGACAGCCCAGGCGTACTTC